This T cell receptor (beta chain) was sequenced during a study of CD8 T cells in ankylosing spondylitis. Study results and caveats: Clones linked with disease were CD8+ and fairly uncommon in the peripheral blood. Several highly homologous variants formed a TCR beta motif that appeared characteristic of ankylosing spondylitis blood.

Germline V gene data show CDR1 as DFQATT and CDR2 as SNEGSKA (reference sequence). V was cut by 0 bases and J by 5 bases, with 14 bases left in between. The CDR3 consists of 15 residues. Making use of molecular barcodes, quantitative 5'-RACE generated TCR beta libraries. Using its own MiXCR run on the 5' RACE reads, TCRdb lists one record per CDR3 protein. The sample gives about 350,000 distinct CDR3 sequences, roughly 22% of which show up once; over 10% is in the top ten. As regards this clonotype: Antigen unknown.

The chain carries TRBV20-1 and TRBJ2-1, with no clear D. This sequence originates from a male donor with ankylosing spondylitis or in good health (not recorded which). Sequencing was performed on blood, either unsorted or a sorted T cell fraction (not recorded which). Here the CDR3 DNA reads TGCAGTGCTAGAGATAGCCCCAGCATTCACAATGAGCAGTTCTTC. It codes for CSARDSPSIHNEQFF.